This T cell receptor (beta chain) was found in a study of cytomegalovirus exposure and HLA in healthy donors. This CDR3 region has 14 residues. The germline V gene encodes CDR1 ENHRY and CDR2 SYGVKD. After removal of 7 bases from V and 4 bases from J, the junction contained 8 bases not matched to a gene. A note on this clone: Its antigen is as yet unknown.

PCR was performed using 60 Vbeta and 13 Jbeta primers. Clones were sequenced by immunoSEQ multiplex PCR, and TCRdb holds only the in-frame ones, with some missing. Of 200,000 to 250,000 clones in the sample, 75% to 80% were seen once. Study outcomes and limitations: In a later analysis, V- and J-gene trimming of beta chains associated with a DCLRE1C missense variant, replicated independently.

The J gene is TRBJ1-2, the V gene TRBV10-3; 8 bases are shared with TRBD1. This TCR came from a man in his late teens or twenties in good health and CMV-seronegative. The specimen sequenced was PBMCs. The CDR3 spells CAINPGQGLYGYTF. For the CDR3, the DNA is TGTGCCATCAACCCCGGACAGGGACTCTATGGCTACACCTTC.